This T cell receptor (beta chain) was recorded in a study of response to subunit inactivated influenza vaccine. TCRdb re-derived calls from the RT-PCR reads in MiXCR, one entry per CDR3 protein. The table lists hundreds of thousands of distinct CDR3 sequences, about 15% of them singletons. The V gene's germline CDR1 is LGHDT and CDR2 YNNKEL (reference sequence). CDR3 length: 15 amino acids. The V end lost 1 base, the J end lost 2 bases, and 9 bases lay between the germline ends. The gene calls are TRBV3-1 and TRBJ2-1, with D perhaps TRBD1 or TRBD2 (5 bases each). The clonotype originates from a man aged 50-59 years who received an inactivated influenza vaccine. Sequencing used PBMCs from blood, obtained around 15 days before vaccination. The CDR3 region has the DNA TGTGCCAGCAGCCAAGGGGGGTTAGCCTACAATGAGCAGTTCTTC. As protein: CASSQGGLAYNEQFF.